A single sample gave rise to the 20 T cell receptor beta chains below, sequenced in a study of blood T cell repertoires in COVID-19. Profiling relied on immunoSEQ multiplex PCR, and the TCRdb table lists in-frame clones only, not all of them. The sample lists tens of thousands of clones; around 82% were seen once. Sample: peripheral blood. These receptor sequences come from a human donor in a cohort sampled during active COVID-19.

A single count supports this clone. V and J are TRBV19 and TRBJ2-7; D perhaps matches TRBD2 (6 bases). Germline assignment: CDR1 LNHDA and CDR2 SQIVND (reference sequence). The CDR3 length is 13 residues. V lost 3 bases to trimming and J lost 0 bases, with 6 bases between them. The CDR3 protein is CASSMEGSYEQYF. The CDR3 DNA is TGTGCCAGTAGTATGGAGGGCTCCTACGAGCAGTACTTC.

The genes are TRBV3-1 (or the pseudogene TRBV3-2) and TRBJ2-3; 7 nucleotides align to TRBD2. CDR1 and CDR2 from the germline V gene are LGHDT and YNNKEL (reference sequence). The CDR3 totals 12 residues. The trim removed 6 bases at V and 10 bases at J, leaving 7 bases unmatched. The CDR3 bases are TGTGCCAGCAGGGGACCTCGGGGGGCGCAGTATTTT. Amino acids: CASRGPRGAQYF.

The chain carries TRBV11-3 and TRBJ2-3; 9 nucleotides agree with TRBD2. The CDR3 runs 18 residues. Germline CDR1 and CDR2: SGHNT and YENEEA. Trimming took 4 bases from V and 6 from J; bases not matched to a gene: 17. The CDR3 sequence: CASSYGRGLAGPHDTQYF. As DNA, the CDR3 is TGTGCCAGCAGCTATGGTAGGGGGCTAGCGGGGCCCCACGATACGCAGTATTTT. The full variable domain, its missing parts supplied by reference TRBV11-3 and TRBJ2-3, is EAGVVQSPRYKIIEKKQPVAFWCNPISGHNTLYWYLQNLGQGPELLIRYENEEAVDDSQLPKDRFSAERLKGVDSTLKIQPAELGDSAVYLCASSYGRGLAGPHDTQYFGPGTRLTVL.

Only one count was recorded for this clone. This chain links TRBV5-6 with TRBJ1-1; D is perhaps TRBD1 (5 bases). Deletions cut 4 bases from V and 1 base from J, with 8 bases between. The germline V gene encodes CDR1 SGHDT and CDR2 YYEEEE. The CDR3 length is 13 residues. The CDR3 coding sequence is TGTGCCAGCAGCCCCGGGGGGAACACTGAAGCTTTCTTT. Protein sequence: CASSPGGNTEAFF.

V is TRBV7-9 and J is TRBJ1-4, with 7 nucleotides matching TRBD1. V trimming: 1 base; J trimming: 6 bases; junction bases outside the gene matches: 11. CDR1 SEHNR and CDR2 FQNEAQ come from the germline V gene (reference sequence). CDR3 length: 17 amino acids. This chain's CDR3 is CASSLVSMDRRDEKLFF. Here the CDR3 DNA reads TGTGCCAGCAGCTTAGTTTCCATGGACAGGAGAGATGAAAAACTGTTTTTT.

The chain uses TRBV3-1 (or the pseudogene TRBV3-2) and TRBJ2-5, with D maybe TRBD2 (6 bases). CDR1 is LGHDT and CDR2 is YNNKEL in the germline V gene (reference sequence). This CDR3 region has 14 residues. V gave up 2 bases and J gave up 4 bases, with 11 bases separating them. CDR3 DNA sequence: TGTGCCAGCAGCCAACAACCGGGAGTAGAGACCCAGTACTTC. Protein: CASSQQPGVETQYF.

The chain uses TRBV13 and TRBJ1-1; D remains ambiguous. The germline CDR1 and CDR2 sequences are PRHDT and FYEKMQ (reference sequence). This CDR3 is built from 15 residues. V gave up 3 bases and J gave up 1 base, with 12 bases separating them. As DNA, the CDR3 is TGTGCCAGCAGCTTGGAGGCAGCTCGGAACACTGAAGCTTTCTTT. This codes for CASSLEAARNTEAFF.

The chain employs TRBV7-2 and TRBJ1-1, with a tentative D call TRBD1 (6 bases). The V end lost 5 bases, the J end lost 4 bases, and 14 bases lay between the germline ends. Germline CDR1 and CDR2: SGHTA and FQGNSA. The CDR3 sequence is 14 residues long. CDR3 sequence reads: CASSLWAGATEAFF. The CDR3 nucleotides read TGTGCCAGCAGCCTGTGGGCAGGGGCCACTGAAGCTTTCTTT.

Of note for this clone: Other DNA sequences of this sample code for an identical CDR3. The V gene is TRBV11-1, the J gene TRBJ1-6, with TRBD1 identical over 8 bases. V lost 6 bases, J lost 7 bases, and 5 bases stayed unmatched. The CDR3 loop spans 14 amino acids. CDR1 SGHAT and CDR2 FQDESV come from the germline V gene (reference sequence). CDR3 sequence reads: CASSRTGNNSPLHF. The CDR3 DNA sequence: TGTGCCAGCAGTAGGACAGGGAACAATTCACCCCTCCACTTT. Looking up the rest from reference TRBV11-1 and TRBJ1-6 gives the full variable domain: EAEVAQSPRYKITEKSQAVAFWCDPISGHATLYWYRQILGQGPELLVQFQDESVVDDSQLPKDRFSAERLKGVDSTLKIQPAELGDSAMYLCASSRTGNNSPLHFGNGTRLTVT.

The chain recombines TRBV5-5 with TRBJ2-2; TRBD2 aligns across 16 bases. The CDR3 has 18 residues. The V gene end was trimmed by 4 bases and the J gene end by 4 bases; junction bases not matched to a gene: 7. CDR1 is SGHKS and CDR2 is YYEKEE in the germline V gene (reference sequence). The CDR3 is CASSMGLAGGRGTGELFF. CDR3 nucleotides: TGTGCCAGCAGCATGGGACTAGCGGGGGGGCGGGGCACCGGGGAGCTGTTTTTT. Supplemented by reference TRBV5-5 and TRBJ2-2, the full variable domain reads DAGVTQSPTHLIKTRGQQVTLRCSPISGHKSVSWYQQVLGQGPQFIFQYYEKEERGRGNFPDRFSARQFPNYSSELNVNALLLGDSALYLCASSMGLAGGRGTGELFFGEGSRLTVL.

This clone was seen once. V is TRBV3-1 (or the pseudogene TRBV3-2) and J is TRBJ2-7; D gene uncertain. The CDR3 consists of 14 residues. Trimming removed 2 bases from V and 2 bases from J, with 10 bases in between. Germline V gives CDR1 LGHDT, CDR2 YNNKEL (reference sequence). CDR3 amino acids: CASSQPQRPYEQYF. The CDR3 DNA reads TGTGCCAGCAGCCAACCGCAGAGGCCCTACGAGCAGTACTTC.

The chain couples TRBV5-6 to TRBJ2-1; 10 bases match TRBD2. CDR3 length: 15 residues. V lost 1 base and J lost 8; bases outside the gene matches: 6. Germline-derived CDR1 and CDR2 are SGHDT and YYEEEE. The CDR3: CASSLPTSGFYEQFF. As DNA, the CDR3 is TGTGCCAGCAGCTTGCCGACTAGCGGGTTCTATGAGCAGTTCTTC.

The gene calls are TRBV11-1 and TRBJ2-7, with 7 bases aligning to TRBD2. Germline V CDR1 and CDR2: SGHAT, FQDESV (reference sequence). The V segment lost 5 bases and the J segment 7 bases; nucleotides outside the gene matches: 8. The CDR3 is made up of 13 amino acids. CDR3 sequence (DNA): TGTGCCAGCAGCCAAGGACTAGTGAGGGAGCAGTACTTC. Its protein is CASSQGLVREQYF. Complete variable domain (other parts from reference TRBV11-1 and TRBJ2-7): EAEVAQSPRYKITEKSQAVAFWCDPISGHATLYWYRQILGQGPELLVQFQDESVVDDSQLPKDRFSAERLKGVDSTLKIQPAELGDSAMYLCASSQGLVREQYFGPGTRLTVT.

The chain combines TRBV5-5 with TRBJ1-1, with 7 bases matching TRBD1. CDR3 size: 14 residues. J gave up 4 bases and V 4 bases, and 7 bases lay outside the gene matches. Germline loops: CDR1 SGHKS, CDR2 YYEKEE (reference sequence). CDR3 bases: TGTGCCAGCAGCAGGACAGGTGGTCCCACTGAAGCTTTCTTT. Translation gives CASSRTGGPTEAFF. The entire variable domain, with the rest obtained from reference TRBV5-5 and TRBJ1-1, is as follows: DAGVTQSPTHLIKTRGQQVTLRCSPISGHKSVSWYQQVLGQGPQFIFQYYEKEERGRGNFPDRFSARQFPNYSSELNVNALLLGDSALYLCASSRTGGPTEAFFGQGTRLTVV.

This clone is a singleton in its sample. The chain couples TRBV5-4 to TRBJ2-5, with 8 bases fitting TRBD2. The J segment lost 5 bases and the V segment lost 1 base, leaving 10 bases of the junction unmatched. This CDR3 has 16 residues. Germline V gene lookup returns CDR1 SGHNT and CDR2 YYREEE (reference sequence). CDR3 sequence reads: CASSLLRGAAGETQYF. The CDR3 coding sequence is TGTGCCAGCAGCTTGTTGCGGGGGGCAGCAGGGGAGACCCAGTACTTC.

CDR3 coding DNA: TGTGCCAGCAGTTACTCGGCCCGCTACGAGCAGTACTTC. Its protein is CASSYSARYEQYF. The genes are TRBV6-6 and TRBJ2-7; D ambiguous. CDR1 is MNHNY and CDR2 is SVGAGI in the germline V gene (reference sequence). The CDR3 consists of 13 residues. Deletions cut 0 bases from V and 3 bases from J, with 6 bases between.

This clone was counted a few times. The chain is built from TRBV7-3 and TRBJ2-1; no reliable D call. Germline assignment: CDR1 SGHTA and CDR2 FQGTGA. V shed 5 bases and J shed 16 bases, with 6 bases lying between them. The CDR3 spans 8 residues. The CDR3 DNA follows: TGTGCCAGCAGCCCTCCTTTCTTC. Its protein is CASSPPFF.

The CDR3: CASSLRDLSTDTQYF. CDR3 nucleotide sequence: TGTGCCAGCAGCTTGCGGGATTTGTCGACAGATACGCAGTATTTT. The rearrangement joins TRBV7-8 to TRBJ2-3, with D possibly being TRBD2 (6 bases). V lost 3 bases, J lost 3 bases, and 13 bases lay in between. CDR3 size: 15 residues. The germline V gene encodes CDR1 SGHVS and CDR2 FQNEAQ.

This clone was detected once. V gene TRBV12-3 or TRBV12-4 combines with J gene TRBJ1-2; no definite D call. This CDR3 is built from 13 residues. V lost 6 bases and J 7 bases, leaving 15 bases between the germline ends. The CDR3 DNA sequence: TGTGCCAGCAGGCTACCCGGGGAGGGTGGCTACACCTTC. This encodes CASRLPGEGGYTF.

This chain joins TRBV7-9 and TRBJ2-3; the match to TRBD2 covers 8 bases. After removal of 6 bases from V and 2 bases from J, the junction contained 10 bases not matched to a gene. The CDR3 has 16 residues. Germline lookup yields CDR1 SEHNR and CDR2 FQNEAQ (reference sequence). This CDR3 reads CASSYLIAGPTDTQYF. CDR3 nucleotide sequence: TGTGCCAGCAGTTATCTAATAGCGGGGCCCACAGATACGCAGTATTTT.